A single sample gave rise to the 15 T cell receptor beta chains below, sequenced in a study of monozygotic twins with cystic fibrosis. Clones were read by immunoSEQ multiplex PCR, and TCRdb kept only the in-frame ones, dropping some. The sample shows tens of thousands of clones, about 92% of them seen only once. Sequencing was carried out using blood. The receptors were gathered from a girl aged 2-9 years with cystic fibrosis.

The chain has TRBV19 and TRBJ2-5; perhaps TRBD1 as D (5 bases). V lost 6 bases and J lost 9, with 17 bases in between. This CDR3 comprises 13 residues. Looked up from germline, CDR1 is LNHDA and CDR2 is SQIVND (reference sequence). The CDR3 is CASSRSPRDPQYF. Written as DNA, the CDR3 is TGTGCCAGTAGCCGTTCCCCCAGGGATCCCCAGTACTTC.

The chain uses TRBV5-5 and TRBJ1-5; 9 bases line up with TRBD1. CDR1 is SGHKS, CDR2 YYEKEE, per germline (reference sequence). V lost 0 bases and J lost 6; bases outside the gene matches: 4. This CDR3 is built from 15 residues. Written as DNA, the CDR3 is TGTGCCAGCAGCTTGGTAGTGGACAGGGGTCAGCCCCAGCATTTT. As protein: CASSLVVDRGQPQHF.

This chain connects TRBV6-5 to TRBJ1-2; 9 bases agree with TRBD1. The CDR3 runs to 13 residues. From germline, CDR1 is MNHEY and CDR2 SVGAGI. Trimming took 10 bases from V and 7 from J; bases not matched to a gene: 10. In DNA form, the CDR3 reads TGTGCCACTCTCACAGGGGGCTTAGTTGGCTACACCTTC. Translation: CATLTGGLVGYTF.

The genes are TRBV5-6 and TRBJ2-4; 13 bases are shared with TRBD2. The V gene end was trimmed by 1 base and the J gene end by 0 bases; junction bases not matched to a gene: 4. The CDR3 is made up of 18 amino acids. Germline values: CDR1 SGHDT, CDR2 YYEEEE. CDR3 DNA: TGTGCCAGCAGCTTGCTGGGACTAGCGGGATCAGCCAAAAACATTCAGTACTTC. This codes for CASSLLGLAGSAKNIQYF. Combining the CDR3 with reference TRBV5-6 and TRBJ2-4 gives the whole variable domain DAGVTQSPTHLIKTRGQQVTLRCSPKSGHDTVSWYQQALGQGPQFIFQYYEEEERQRGNFPDRFSGHQFPNYSSELNVNALLLGDSALYLCASSLLGLAGSAKNIQYFGAGTRLSVL.

V usage is TRBV19 and J usage is TRBJ2-1, with no clear D. With 0 bases removed from V and 2 bases from J, the gap between germline ends came to 2 bases. Germline values: CDR1 LNHDA, CDR2 SQIVND (reference sequence). The CDR3 loop spans 13 amino acids. The CDR3 is CASSIDPYNEQFF. The DNA for the CDR3 is TGTGCCAGTAGTATAGACCCCTACAATGAGCAGTTCTTC.

V and J are TRBV30 and TRBJ2-7; TRBD1 agrees at 10 bases. With V trimmed by 8 bases and J by 6 bases, 10 bases remained unmatched. There are 13 residues in the CDR3. CDR1 GTSNPN and CDR2 SVGIG come from the germline V gene (reference sequence). The CDR3 loop is CAITRDRGLEQYF. The CDR3 DNA sequence: TGTGCCATTACCCGGGACAGGGGACTCGAGCAGTACTTC. Looking up the rest from reference TRBV30 and TRBJ2-7 gives the full variable domain: SQTIHQWPATLVQPVGSPLSLECTVEGTSNPNLYWYRQAAGRGLQLLFYSVGIGQISSEVPQNLSASRPQDRQFILSSKKLLLSDSGFYLCAITRDRGLEQYFGPGTRLTVT.

This chain links TRBV15 with TRBJ2-2; tentatively, D is TRBD2 (6 bases). The germline V and J ends were trimmed by 5 bases and 5 bases, with 18 bases remaining between them. The CDR3 contains 16 residues. Germline V lookup: CDR1 LNHNV, CDR2 YYDKDF (reference sequence). The CDR3 loop is CATSGGTSRFTGELFF. For the CDR3, the DNA is TGTGCCACCAGCGGAGGTACTAGCAGGTTTACCGGGGAGCTGTTTTTT.

The chain carries TRBV14 and TRBJ1-1; D ambiguous. The CDR3 covers 13 residues. Germline values: CDR1 SGHDN, CDR2 FVKESK. Trimming cost V 6 bases and J 0 bases, with 8 bases left between them. DNA of the CDR3: TGTGCCAGCAGGGACGGACTGAACACTGAAGCTTTCTTT. Residues: CASRDGLNTEAFF.

The chain is built from TRBV4-2 and TRBJ2-1, with 10 bases fitting TRBD2. CDR1 and CDR2 (germline): LGHNA, YNFKEQ. This CDR3 has 15 amino acids. Losses at the gene ends were 0 bases for V and 14 bases for J; bases not matched to a gene: 10. This CDR3 is CASSQDLWSGRAKFF. In DNA form, the CDR3 reads TGTGCCAGCAGCCAAGATCTTTGGAGCGGGAGGGCAAAGTTCTTC.

J is TRBJ2-7 and V is TRBV5-4; D remains unclear. The CDR3 sequence is 11 residues long. V lost 4 bases and J lost 0, with 2 bases in between. CDR1 and CDR2 from the germline V gene are SGHNT and YYREEE (reference sequence). The CDR3 protein is CASSNSYEQYF. In DNA form, the CDR3 reads TGTGCCAGCAGCAACTCCTACGAGCAGTACTTC.

This clone was picked up one time. This rearrangement joins TRBV29-1 to TRBJ2-7; 8 bases align to TRBD2. The V gene's germline CDR1 is SQVTM and CDR2 ANQGSEA. The CDR3 sequence is 15 residues long. V lost 4 bases and J lost 4; bases outside the gene matches: 12. In DNA form, the CDR3 reads TGCAGCGTTGTTGGTAGCGGGGCCGATTATTACGAGCAGTACTTC. It codes for CSVVGSGADYYEQYF.

The chain combines TRBV4-1 with TRBJ1-5, with D unclear. V lost 0 bases to trimming and J lost 6 bases, with 6 bases between them. The CDR3 covers 13 residues. The germline V gene has CDR1 MGHRA and CDR2 YSYEKL. The CDR3 here is CASSQEGSQPQHF. As DNA, the CDR3 is TGCGCCAGCAGCCAAGAGGGCAGTCAGCCCCAGCATTTT.

The chain has TRBV7-2 and TRBJ1-5; D not certain. The V gene lost 2 bases and the J gene lost 2 bases, with 13 bases spanning the gap. Germline V gene data show CDR1 as SGHTA and CDR2 as FQGNSA. The CDR3 length is 16 residues. CDR3 protein: CASSLWVSGGNQPQHF. The CDR3, as DNA: TGTGCCAGCAGCTTATGGGTTTCAGGCGGCAATCAGCCCCAGCATTTT.

This clone was recorded a few times. This chain joins TRBV19 and TRBJ2-1, with D hard to call. Germline CDR1 reads LNHDA; CDR2 reads SQIVND (reference sequence). Deletions cut 5 bases from V and 2 bases from J, with 13 bases between. CDR3 size: 15 residues. CDR3 nucleotides: TGTGCCAGTAGTTTGGATATCCAAGCCTACAATGAGCAGTTCTTC. Its translation: CASSLDIQAYNEQFF.

The gene calls are TRBV19 and TRBJ2-2, with D perhaps given as TRBD1 or TRBD2 (5 bases each). CDR3 length: 21 residues. Trimming took 2 bases from V and 6 from J, leaving 31 bases between them. CDR1 is LNHDA and CDR2 is SQIVND in the germline V gene (reference sequence). This chain's CDR3 is CASSISRSGGRALEVPGELFF. The CDR3 nucleotides are TGTGCCAGTAGTATATCGAGGTCAGGAGGCAGGGCTTTGGAGGTGCCCGGGGAGCTGTTTTTT.